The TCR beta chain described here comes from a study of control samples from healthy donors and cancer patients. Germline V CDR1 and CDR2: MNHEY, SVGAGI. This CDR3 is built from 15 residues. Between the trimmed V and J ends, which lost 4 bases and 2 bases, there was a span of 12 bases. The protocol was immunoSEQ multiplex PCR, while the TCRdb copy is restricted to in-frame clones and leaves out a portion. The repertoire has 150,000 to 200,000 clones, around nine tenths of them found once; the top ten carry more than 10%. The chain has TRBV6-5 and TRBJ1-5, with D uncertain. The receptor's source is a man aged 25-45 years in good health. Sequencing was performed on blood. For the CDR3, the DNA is TGTGCCAGCAGTTCTCTATCGAAGGGCAATCAGCCCCAGCATTTT. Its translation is CASSSLSKGNQPQHF.